The entry that follows covers one T cell receptor (beta chain) sequence. Its antigen is as yet unknown. The sample, about 9.2 milliliters of peripheral blood, was drawn from each donor. With a J-beta primer mix and a sample-barcoded 5' primer, a second PCR ran 7 to 11 cycles. The template-switch adaptor was a 5' adaptor with 12 random nucleotides. It tagged each cDNA molecule. TCRdb re-derived calls from the 5' RACE reads in MiXCR, one entry per CDR3 protein. The sample lists around 1,500,000 distinct CDR3 sequences, 35% to 45% occurring once. This CDR3 has 14 residues. The ends were cut back, 7 bases at V and 4 bases at J, with 14 bases in the middle. Germline CDR1 reads SGHAT; CDR2 reads FQNNGV. This sample was included in a study of blood T cells in healthy people across ages. Study-level findings and limits: The unknown donor CMV status may have confounded expanded clonotype changes. PBMCs that were unsorted prevented a conclusive naive versus antigen-experienced comparison.

The V gene is TRBV11-2, the J gene TRBJ2-1, with D possibly matching TRBD2 (6 bases). The specimen was blood. This TCR came from a woman under 30 in good health. CDR3 sequence (DNA): TGTGCCAGCACCTCTTTGGGGAGGTACAATGAGCAGTTCTTC. It encodes CASTSLGRYNEQFF.